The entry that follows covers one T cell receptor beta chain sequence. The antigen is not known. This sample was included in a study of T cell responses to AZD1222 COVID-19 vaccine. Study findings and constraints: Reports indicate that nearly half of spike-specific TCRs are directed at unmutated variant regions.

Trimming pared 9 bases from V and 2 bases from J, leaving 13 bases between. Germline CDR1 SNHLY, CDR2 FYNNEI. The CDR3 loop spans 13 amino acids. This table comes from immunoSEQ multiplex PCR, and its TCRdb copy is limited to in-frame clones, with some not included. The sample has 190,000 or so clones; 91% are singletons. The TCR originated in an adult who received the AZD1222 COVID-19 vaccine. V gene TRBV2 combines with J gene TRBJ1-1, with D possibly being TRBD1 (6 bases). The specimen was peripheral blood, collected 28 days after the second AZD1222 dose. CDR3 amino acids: CARTRGTNTEAFF. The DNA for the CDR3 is TGTGCCAGGACGAGGGGGACAAACACTGAAGCTTTCTTT.